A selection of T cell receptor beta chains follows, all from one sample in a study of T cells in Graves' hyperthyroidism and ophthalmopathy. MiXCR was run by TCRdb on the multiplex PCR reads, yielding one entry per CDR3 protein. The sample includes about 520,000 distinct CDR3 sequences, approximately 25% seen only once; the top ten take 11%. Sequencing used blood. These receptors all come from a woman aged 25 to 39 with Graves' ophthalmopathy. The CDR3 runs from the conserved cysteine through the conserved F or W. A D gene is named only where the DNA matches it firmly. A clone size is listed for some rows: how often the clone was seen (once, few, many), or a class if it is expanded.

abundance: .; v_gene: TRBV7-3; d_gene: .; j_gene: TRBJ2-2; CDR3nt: TGTGCCAGCAGCCCCGCGAACACCGGGGAGCTGTCCTTT; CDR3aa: CASSPANTGELSF
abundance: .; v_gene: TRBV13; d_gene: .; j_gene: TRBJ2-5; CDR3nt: TGTGCCAGCAGCGACATGACTAGTAATCAAGAGACCCAGTACTTC; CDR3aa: CASSDMTSNQETQYF
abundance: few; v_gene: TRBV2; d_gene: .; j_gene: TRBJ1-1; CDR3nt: TGTGCCAGCATCCGGGCCCGTAACACTGAAGCTTTCTTT; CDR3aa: CASIRARNTEAFF
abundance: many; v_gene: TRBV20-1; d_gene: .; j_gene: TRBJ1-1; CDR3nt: TGCAGTGCTATTACAGGACGGAACACTGAAGCTTTCTTT; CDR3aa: CSAITGRNTEAFF
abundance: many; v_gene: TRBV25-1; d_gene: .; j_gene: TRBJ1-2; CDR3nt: TGTGCCAGCAGCGACCAGGGGAACTATGGCTACACCTTC; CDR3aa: CASSDQGNYGYTF
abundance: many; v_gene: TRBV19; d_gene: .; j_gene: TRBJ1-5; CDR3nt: TGTGCCAGTAGTATGCGGGGGAGGCAGCATTTT; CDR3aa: CASSMRGRQHF
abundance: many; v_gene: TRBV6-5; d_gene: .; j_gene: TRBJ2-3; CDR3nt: TGTGCCAGCAGTTACACAAACACAGATACGCAGTATTTT; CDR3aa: CASSYTNTDTQYF
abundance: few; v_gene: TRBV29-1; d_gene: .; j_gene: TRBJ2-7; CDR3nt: TGCAGCGTTGAAGGGCAGGGGTTCGAGCAGTACTTC; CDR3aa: CSVEGQGFEQYF
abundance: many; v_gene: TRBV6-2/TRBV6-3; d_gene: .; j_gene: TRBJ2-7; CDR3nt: TGTGCCAGCAATTACCCGGGATCCACCTACGAGCAGTACTTC; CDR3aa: CASNYPGSTYEQYF
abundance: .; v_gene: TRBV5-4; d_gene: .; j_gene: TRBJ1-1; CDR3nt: TGTGCCAGCAGCAAGAGCCAGGGGACTGAAGCTTTCTTT; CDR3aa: CASSKSQGTEAFF
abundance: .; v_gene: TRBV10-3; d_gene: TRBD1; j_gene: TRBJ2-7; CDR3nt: TGTGCCACTAATCTACAGGGGGCGATCTTTTACGAGCAGTACTTC; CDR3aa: CATNLQGAIFYEQYF
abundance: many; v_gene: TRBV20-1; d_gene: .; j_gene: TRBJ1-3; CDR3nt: TGCAGTGCTAGAGATAGGAGAGGAAACACCATATATTTT; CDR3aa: CSARDRRGNTIYF
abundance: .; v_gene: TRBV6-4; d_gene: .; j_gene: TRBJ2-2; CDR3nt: TGTGCCACCGCTCAGGACACCGGGGAGCTGTTTTTT; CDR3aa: CATAQDTGELFF
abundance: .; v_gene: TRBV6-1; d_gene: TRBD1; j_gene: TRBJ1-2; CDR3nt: TGTGCCGGCTTCTATCAGGGGGATGGCTACACCTTC; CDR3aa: CAGFYQGDGYTF
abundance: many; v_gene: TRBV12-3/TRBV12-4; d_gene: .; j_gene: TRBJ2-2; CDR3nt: TGTGCCAGCAGCCCGATGCGGGGGGAGCTGTTTTTT; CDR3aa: CASSPMRGELFF
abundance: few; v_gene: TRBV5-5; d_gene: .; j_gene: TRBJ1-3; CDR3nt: TGTGCCAGCAGTGGCACCGGGACAACTGGAAACACCATATATTTT; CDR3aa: CASSGTGTTGNTIYF
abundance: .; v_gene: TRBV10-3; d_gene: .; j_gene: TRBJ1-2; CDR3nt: TGTGCCATCAGTGGGGGGGACGGATCGAACTATGGCTACACCTTC; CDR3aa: CAISGGDGSNYGYTF
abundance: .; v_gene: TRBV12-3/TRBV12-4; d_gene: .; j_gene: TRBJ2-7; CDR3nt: TGTGCCAGCAGACCTGGGACCACGGCAAGAACCTACGAGCAGTACTTC; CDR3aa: CASRPGTTARTYEQYF